This passage covers 3 T cell receptor beta chains from one sample sequenced in a study of cytomegalovirus exposure and HLA in healthy donors. Primers for the PCR totalled 60 Vbeta and 13 Jbeta. The method was immunoSEQ multiplex PCR; TCRdb's version includes in-frame clones alone and lacks a portion of them. The table has roughly 170,000 clones, 77% seen once. Sequenced: PBMCs. All receptors derive from a woman between 25 and 40 years old in good health and CMV-seronegative.

The chain recombines TRBV6-5 with TRBJ1-1; tentatively, D is TRBD1 (5 bases). Germline V gene lookup returns CDR1 MNHEY and CDR2 SVGAGI. The V gene lost 7 bases and the J gene lost 6 bases, with 21 bases spanning the gap. The CDR3 extends over 15 amino acids. CDR3 DNA: TGTGCCAGCACCTTTTTTGGGGGGGGTTTTGCTGAAGCTTTCTTT. As protein: CASTFFGGGFAEAFF.

The chain links TRBV9 to TRBJ2-5; TRBD2 agrees at 8 bases. With 0 bases clipped from V and 2 bases from J, the junction kept 6 bases outside the gene matches. The germline gives CDR1 SGDLS, CDR2 YYNGEE. The CDR3 loop spans 16 amino acids. CDR3 region: CASSVGPGGSQETQYF. The CDR3 DNA reads TGTGCCAGCAGCGTAGGCCCGGGGGGGTCGCAAGAGACCCAGTACTTC.

The V gene is TRBV2, the J gene TRBJ2-6; 10 bases align to TRBD1. CDR1 and CDR2 (germline): SNHLY, FYNNEI. Trimming took 6 bases from V and 0 from J; bases not matched to a gene: 8. The CDR3 is 18 residues long. The CDR3 sequence is CASRTGGGGNSGANVLTF. The CDR3 DNA is TGTGCCAGCAGGACAGGGGGCGGGGGGAACTCTGGGGCCAACGTCCTGACTTTC.